Sequencing of this T cell receptor beta chain was carried out in a study of T cells expressing NK-cell markers (dated by TCRdb to the early 2020s). A note on the overall study: TCR beta-chain repertoires were profiled in sorted CD3+CD56+NKG2C+, CD3+CD56+NKG2C- and CD3+CD56-NKG2C+ T-cell subsets from fewer than 10 donors. Among the eight sequenced donors, only one was HCMV-seronegative, while the other seven were HCMV-seropositive. Randomly selected healthy volunteers, three men and five women, were used as the eight sequenced donors. The libraries were sequenced on Illumina HiSeq 2000/2500, MiSeq or NextSeq, producing 2 x 150 bp reads.

TCRdb lists the instrument as Illumina HiSeq 2000. TCR beta cDNA libraries were made by 5'RACE template switching that added a universal primer site and unique molecular identifiers. cDNA synthesis was primed from the TCR beta constant segment, followed by two successive PCR amplification steps. The source study handled its data this way. MIGEC handled demultiplexing of the reads and grouping by UMI, while MiTCR was used to assemble and quantify clonotypes. To exclude erroneous sequences, any TCR cDNA sequence not supported by at least two reads was discarded. Downstream repertoire analysis used the tcR package, and clonotypes were matched across fractions by CDR3 nucleotide sequence plus V segment. VDJmatch was used to annotate antigen specificity against VDJdb, with one amino acid substitution in CDR3 permitted. With the reads reprocessed by TCRdb, a single entry stands for each CDR3 protein sequence and no DNA is reported. None of the V and J calls come from the authors' own analysis; TCRdb made them. The table for this sample shows roughly 350,000 distinct CDR3 sequences. Over 4% of the sample goes to the ten largest clones.

To determine HCMV serostatus, a commercial ELISA kit was used to detect HCMV-specific IgG in serum. Ficoll density gradient centrifugation was used to isolate peripheral blood mononuclear cells from blood. The CDR3 numbers 18 residues from cysteine through phenylalanine. The protein alone is recorded here. The paper's findings and limits, for the study overall: In more than five donors, the dominant CD3+CD56+NKG2C+ clonotypes ranked among the top 10 CD8+ clonotypes, making up about 1.0-7.5% of CD8+ T cells. Those dominant clonotypes were again the most abundant among CD3+CD56-NKG2C+ cells in a few donors, at 28.3-60.1%. It remained unclear whether the expanded NKG2C-expressing T cell clones were specific for HCMV antigens.

About this clonotype: The clone's antigen remains unknown.

The sequence is built from TRBV12-3 or TRBV12-4 and TRBJ1-1; TCRdb's D call of TRBD1 is untestable without DNA. This receptor was identified in a man aged 18 to 69 in good health. The sequencing input was blood T cells: a sorted CD56 or NKG2C T cell subset, CD4+ or CD8+ T cells, or bulk PBMC T cells (not recorded which). CDR3 loop: CASSLSSYLTGKNTEAFF.